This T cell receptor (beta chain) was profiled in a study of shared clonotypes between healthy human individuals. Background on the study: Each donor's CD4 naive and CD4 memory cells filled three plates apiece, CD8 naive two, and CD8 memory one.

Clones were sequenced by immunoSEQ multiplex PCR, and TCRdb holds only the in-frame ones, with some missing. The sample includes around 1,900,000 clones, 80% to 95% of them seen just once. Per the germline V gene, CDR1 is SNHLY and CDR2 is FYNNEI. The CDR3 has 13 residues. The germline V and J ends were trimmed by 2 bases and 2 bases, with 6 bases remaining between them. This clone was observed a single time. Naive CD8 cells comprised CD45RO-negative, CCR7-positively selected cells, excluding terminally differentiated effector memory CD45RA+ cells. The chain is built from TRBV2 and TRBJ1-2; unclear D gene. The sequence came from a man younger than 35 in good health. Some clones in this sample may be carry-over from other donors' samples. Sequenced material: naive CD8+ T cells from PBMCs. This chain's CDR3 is CASSERVNYGYTF. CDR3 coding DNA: TGTGCCAGCAGTGAAAGGGTGAACTATGGCTACACCTTC. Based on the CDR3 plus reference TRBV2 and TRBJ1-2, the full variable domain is EPEVTQTPSHQVTQMGQEVILRCVPISNHLYFYWYRQILGQKVEFLVSFYNNEISEKSEIFDDQFSVERPDGSNFTLKIRSTKLEDSAMYFCASSERVNYGYTFGSGTRLTVV.